This T cell receptor beta chain was captured in a study of read filtering for tumor transcriptome and immune sequencing. Study summary: IR-seq gave about 4.05 to 11 million TCR reads per sample; RNA-seq gave roughly 80 to 1,300.

Every patient had bone marrow sampled while the disease was active. This CDR3 is 15 amino acids long. Germline-derived CDR1 and CDR2 are SGHRS and YFSETQ. With 1 base removed from V and 5 bases from J, the gap between germline ends came to 13 bases. Worth noting for this clonotype: Its antigen is as yet unknown.

Study findings and constraints: About 80% of IR-seq clonotypes had one read, totaling approximately 3.5% of reads; RNA-seq: approximately 75% and 45%.

Molecular barcoded adaptors covering alpha/delta and beta/gamma chains were used on approximately 400 ng RNA. TCRdb itself ran the reads through MiXCR, one entry per CDR3 protein. This sample carries roughly 25,000 distinct CDR3 sequences, 13% to 15% of them seen once, and the ten largest clones take over 35%. This receptor was taken from a donor at least 40 years old with multiple myeloma. Sequencing was done on a sample of a population of CD138-negative cells sorted from bone marrow. The chain is built from TRBV5-1 and TRBJ2-1; D possibly corresponds to TRBD2 (5 bases). As DNA, the CDR3 is TGCGCCAGCAGCTTGCGGGAATGGGAGAACAATGAGCAGTTCTTC. It is translated as CASSLREWENNEQFF.